The rows below give T cell receptor beta chains drawn from one sample of a study of response to subunit inactivated influenza vaccine. TCRdb used MiXCR to reprocess the RT-PCR reads, holding one entry per CDR3 protein. The data contain 750,000 to 850,000 distinct CDR3 sequences, less than 20% of them singletons. The sample here was PBMCs from blood, taken more than 4 days after vaccination. The origin of the receptors is a man in his fifties or sixties who received an inactivated influenza vaccine. Each CDR3 is given with its conserved first and last residue. Each record gives: clone size, V gene, D gene, J gene, CDR3 DNA, CDR3 protein. D genes are given only for firm matches. Clone size, where shown, is once, few, many, or a class for clones that have expanded.

clone_size: few
v_call: TRBV12-3/TRBV12-4
d_call: TRBD1
j_call: TRBJ2-3
cdr3_nt: TGTGCCAGCGGTTCGACGACAGGGCCCAGCACAGATACGCAGTATTTT
cdr3_aa: CASGSTTGPSTDTQYF

clone_size: NA
v_call: TRBV7-2
d_call: NA
j_call: TRBJ2-1
cdr3_nt: TGTGCCAGCAGCTTAGCGCTCGGCCCCCTCTCCTACAATGAGCAGTTCTTC
cdr3_aa: CASSLALGPLSYNEQFF

clone_size: NA
v_call: TRBV4-3
d_call: TRBD1
j_call: TRBJ1-2
cdr3_nt: TGCGCCAGCAGCCAAGAGTTAGGGACAGGGTTACTATACACCTTC
cdr3_aa: CASSQELGTGLLYTF

clone_size: few
v_call: TRBV24-1
d_call: NA
j_call: TRBJ2-2
cdr3_nt: TGTGCCACCAGTTGGGCAGCCGGGGAGCTGTTTTTT
cdr3_aa: CATSWAAGELFF

clone_size: NA
v_call: TRBV9
d_call: TRBD2
j_call: TRBJ2-3
cdr3_nt: TGTGCCAGCAGCGTAGCACTAGCGGGAGTCGATACGCAGTATTTT
cdr3_aa: CASSVALAGVDTQYF

clone_size: NA
v_call: TRBV30
d_call: NA
j_call: TRBJ2-1
cdr3_nt: TGTGCCTGGAGTGATGGCGGCGGAACCTACAATGAGCAGTTCTTC
cdr3_aa: CAWSDGGGTYNEQFF

clone_size: NA
v_call: TRBV20-1
d_call: TRBD1
j_call: TRBJ2-1
cdr3_nt: TGCAGTGCTCGTAGGGGACAGTACAATGAGCAGTTCTTC
cdr3_aa: CSARRGQYNEQFF

clone_size: NA
v_call: TRBV10-1
d_call: NA
j_call: TRBJ2-7
cdr3_nt: TGCGCCAGCAGCCCATTGGATCGGGGACCCTACGAGCAGTACTTC
cdr3_aa: CASSPLDRGPYEQYF

clone_size: NA
v_call: TRBV5-1
d_call: NA
j_call: TRBJ2-5
cdr3_nt: TGCGCCAGCAGCGCGGCGGGACAGATCCAAGAGACCCAGTACTTC
cdr3_aa: CASSAAGQIQETQYF

clone_size: NA
v_call: TRBV15
d_call: TRBD2
j_call: TRBJ2-1
cdr3_nt: TGTGCCACCAGCATGAGCGGGAACGGGGGAGAGCAGTTCTTC
cdr3_aa: CATSMSGNGGEQFF

clone_size: many
v_call: TRBV20-1
d_call: NA
j_call: TRBJ2-7
cdr3_nt: TGCAGTGCTAGGGGTATTAGTCCAGACACCTTAAACGAGCAGTACTTC
cdr3_aa: CSARGISPDTLNEQYF

clone_size: many
v_call: TRBV5-1
d_call: NA
j_call: TRBJ2-7
cdr3_nt: TGCGCCAGCAGCCCCGCATCCGGGACAACTTACGAGCAGTACTTC
cdr3_aa: CASSPASGTTYEQYF

clone_size: few
v_call: TRBV28
d_call: NA
j_call: TRBJ2-3
cdr3_nt: TGTGCCAGCAGTCAAGAGACAGCCCCGGAGGGGACAGATACGCAGTATTTT
cdr3_aa: CASSQETAPEGTDTQYF

clone_size: few
v_call: TRBV29-1
d_call: NA
j_call: TRBJ2-1
cdr3_nt: TGCAGCGCGACTCTCTCCTACAATGAGCAGTTCTTC
cdr3_aa: CSATLSYNEQFF

clone_size: few
v_call: TRBV12-3/TRBV12-4
d_call: NA
j_call: TRBJ2-2
cdr3_nt: TGTGCCAGCAGTACCGTGCTTGCCGGGGAGCTGTTTTTT
cdr3_aa: CASSTVLAGELFF

clone_size: few
v_call: TRBV7-3
d_call: NA
j_call: TRBJ2-1
cdr3_nt: TGTGCCAGCAGCCCAAGGGGGCGGGAGAGGGATGAGCAGTTCTTC
cdr3_aa: CASSPRGRERDEQFF

clone_size: few
v_call: TRBV20-1
d_call: TRBD2
j_call: TRBJ2-2
cdr3_nt: TGCAGTGCTCCATTCGGGGGGTCCACCGGGGAGCTGTTTTTT
cdr3_aa: CSAPFGGSTGELFF

clone_size: NA
v_call: TRBV6-6
d_call: NA
j_call: TRBJ1-1
cdr3_nt: TGTGCCAGCAGCCCACAGTCCGGGCCTGAAGCTTTCTTT
cdr3_aa: CASSPQSGPEAFF

clone_size: many
v_call: TRBV20-1
d_call: NA
j_call: TRBJ2-1
cdr3_nt: TGCAGTGCCTACCAGGAGACTTTCAACAATGAGCAGTTCTTC
cdr3_aa: CSAYQETFNNEQFF

clone_size: NA
v_call: TRBV13
d_call: NA
j_call: TRBJ2-7
cdr3_nt: TGTGCCAGCAGCTTAGTAGGGGTCCACGAGCAGTACTTC
cdr3_aa: CASSLVGVHEQYF

clone_size: few
v_call: TRBV6-1
d_call: NA
j_call: TRBJ1-6
cdr3_nt: TGTGCCAGCAGGGCGACTCGGGGGGGTAATTCACCCCTCCACTTT
cdr3_aa: CASRATRGGNSPLHF

clone_size: NA
v_call: TRBV5-1
d_call: TRBD2
j_call: TRBJ2-1
cdr3_nt: TGCGCCAGCAGCATATGGACTAGCGGGAATTCCTACAATGAGCAGTTCTTC
cdr3_aa: CASSIWTSGNSYNEQFF

clone_size: few
v_call: TRBV4-1
d_call: TRBD1
j_call: TRBJ1-5
cdr3_nt: TGCGCCAGCAGTCGGGACAGTAGACAGCCCCAGCATTTT
cdr3_aa: CASSRDSRQPQHF

clone_size: NA
v_call: TRBV7-9
d_call: TRBD1
j_call: TRBJ2-2
cdr3_nt: TGTGCCAGCAATTTTCAGGGGGCGACAGGATACACCGGGGAGCTGTTTTTT
cdr3_aa: CASNFQGATGYTGELFF

clone_size: NA
v_call: TRBV29-1
d_call: NA
j_call: TRBJ2-7
cdr3_nt: TGCAGCGTAGCATACAGGGAAGAGCAGTACTTC
cdr3_aa: CSVAYREEQYF

clone_size: few
v_call: TRBV12-3/TRBV12-4
d_call: TRBD2
j_call: TRBJ2-2
cdr3_nt: TGTGCCAGCACCGGGGGGGCAGATCACACCGGGGAGCTGTTTTTT
cdr3_aa: CASTGGADHTGELFF

clone_size: many
v_call: TRBV7-2
d_call: NA
j_call: TRBJ2-7
cdr3_nt: TGTGCCAGCAGCTACCGGGAGAACTACGAGCAGTACTTC
cdr3_aa: CASSYRENYEQYF

clone_size: NA
v_call: TRBV5-1
d_call: TRBD1
j_call: TRBJ2-5
cdr3_nt: TGCGCCAGCAGCTTACAGGGGTTCGAGAAGACCCAGTACTTC
cdr3_aa: CASSLQGFEKTQYF

clone_size: few
v_call: TRBV20-1
d_call: NA
j_call: TRBJ1-4
cdr3_nt: TGCAGTGTCAGAGGTTTCGGAAATAATGAAAAACTGTTTTTT
cdr3_aa: CSVRGFGNNEKLFF

clone_size: NA
v_call: TRBV7-2
d_call: NA
j_call: TRBJ2-3
cdr3_nt: TGTGCCAGCAGCTTAGGGAAAAGCAATACGCAGTATTTT
cdr3_aa: CASSLGKSNTQYF

clone_size: many
v_call: TRBV5-5
d_call: NA
j_call: TRBJ2-7
cdr3_nt: TGTGCCAGCAGACTACGGGACGCGGTTCTGGGGGAGCAGTACTTC
cdr3_aa: CASRLRDAVLGEQYF

clone_size: few
v_call: TRBV20-1
d_call: NA
j_call: TRBJ2-5
cdr3_nt: TGCAGTGCTAGAGACAGGTTTCGAGAGACCCAGTACTTC
cdr3_aa: CSARDRFRETQYF

clone_size: many
v_call: TRBV7-9
d_call: NA
j_call: TRBJ1-2
cdr3_nt: TGTGCCAGCAGCTCAGACCGGGCTGGCTATGGCTACACCTTC
cdr3_aa: CASSSDRAGYGYTF

clone_size: few
v_call: TRBV6-5
d_call: NA
j_call: TRBJ1-6
cdr3_nt: TGTGCCAGCAGTTACATGGGTAATTCACCCCTCCACTTT
cdr3_aa: CASSYMGNSPLHF

clone_size: NA
v_call: TRBV7-8
d_call: TRBD2
j_call: TRBJ2-5
cdr3_nt: TGTGCCAGCAGCTTACTAGCGGGAGGCCTCCTCCAAGAGACCCAGTACTTC
cdr3_aa: CASSLLAGGLLQETQYF

clone_size: few
v_call: TRBV20-1
d_call: NA
j_call: TRBJ2-6
cdr3_nt: TGCAGTGTTAGACTCGGCTTCTCTGGGGCCAACGTCCTGACTTTC
cdr3_aa: CSVRLGFSGANVLTF

clone_size: NA
v_call: TRBV28
d_call: TRBD2
j_call: TRBJ2-3
cdr3_nt: TGTGCCAGCAGTAGCGGGAGGGGTAGCACAGATACGCAGTATTTT
cdr3_aa: CASSSGRGSTDTQYF

clone_size: NA
v_call: TRBV27
d_call: TRBD2
j_call: TRBJ2-2
cdr3_nt: TGTGCCAGCAGTTTATTTGCGGGAGGCACCGGGGAGCTGTTTTTT
cdr3_aa: CASSLFAGGTGELFF

clone_size: NA
v_call: TRBV5-1
d_call: NA
j_call: TRBJ1-6
cdr3_nt: TGCGCCAGCAGCTTGCAAGCAGGTTCACCCCTCCACTTT
cdr3_aa: CASSLQAGSPLHF

clone_size: few
v_call: TRBV20-1
d_call: TRBD2
j_call: TRBJ2-1
cdr3_nt: TGCAGTGCTAGAGGCCTTCCGGGACTAGCGGAATACAATGAGCAGTTCTTC
cdr3_aa: CSARGLPGLAEYNEQFF

clone_size: few
v_call: TRBV9
d_call: NA
j_call: TRBJ1-5
cdr3_nt: TGTGCCAGCAGTCAGAGAGACGGCAATCAGCCCCAGCATTTT
cdr3_aa: CASSQRDGNQPQHF

clone_size: few
v_call: TRBV20-1
d_call: NA
j_call: TRBJ1-1
cdr3_nt: TGCAGTGCTAGAGATCGGACAGATTTGAACACTGAAGCTTTCTTT
cdr3_aa: CSARDRTDLNTEAFF

clone_size: few
v_call: TRBV5-1
d_call: NA
j_call: TRBJ2-1
cdr3_nt: TGCGCCAGCAGCTCGGTCGACGGGGCAAGGCACAATGAGCAGTTCTTC
cdr3_aa: CASSSVDGARHNEQFF

clone_size: few
v_call: TRBV7-2
d_call: TRBD2
j_call: TRBJ2-5
cdr3_nt: TGTGCCAGCAGCTTAGCTATTAGCGGGGGGACAGAGACCCAGTACTTC
cdr3_aa: CASSLAISGGTETQYF

clone_size: few
v_call: TRBV12-5
d_call: NA
j_call: TRBJ2-1
cdr3_nt: TGTGCTAGTACCCACGGAAGCTCCTACAATGAGCAGTTCTTC
cdr3_aa: CASTHGSSYNEQFF

clone_size: few
v_call: TRBV6-1
d_call: NA
j_call: TRBJ2-7
cdr3_nt: TGTGCCAGCAGCTCCCCGGCCCGGGGAAACGAGCAGTACTTC
cdr3_aa: CASSSPARGNEQYF

clone_size: few
v_call: TRBV10-3
d_call: NA
j_call: TRBJ1-1
cdr3_nt: TGTGCCATCAGTGAGTCGATCAGGGAGAGGAACACTGAAGCTTTCTTT
cdr3_aa: CAISESIRERNTEAFF

clone_size: NA
v_call: TRBV20-1
d_call: NA
j_call: TRBJ2-7
cdr3_nt: TGCAGTGCTAGGGTGTACACCTACGAGCAGTACTTC
cdr3_aa: CSARVYTYEQYF

clone_size: few
v_call: TRBV11-2
d_call: NA
j_call: TRBJ1-1
cdr3_nt: TGTGCCAGCGCCGCCTCAGGCAACACTGAAGCTTTCTTT
cdr3_aa: CASAASGNTEAFF

clone_size: NA
v_call: TRBV5-5
d_call: TRBD2
j_call: TRBJ2-7
cdr3_nt: TGTGCCAGCAGCATACTAGCGGGGAAGACCTACGAGCAGTACTTC
cdr3_aa: CASSILAGKTYEQYF

clone_size: few
v_call: TRBV6-1
d_call: NA
j_call: TRBJ2-1
cdr3_nt: TGTGCCAGCAGTGCACAGGGTAGTGAGCAGTTCTTC
cdr3_aa: CASSAQGSEQFF

clone_size: few
v_call: TRBV11-2
d_call: TRBD1
j_call: TRBJ2-7
cdr3_nt: TGTGCCAGCAGCAAAATCCGGGACAGGGCCTCCTACGAGCAGTACTTC
cdr3_aa: CASSKIRDRASYEQYF

clone_size: NA
v_call: TRBV6-5
d_call: NA
j_call: TRBJ2-7
cdr3_nt: TGTGCCAGCAGTTACTCTAACCATCCCGACTTAACCTACGAGCAGTACTTC
cdr3_aa: CASSYSNHPDLTYEQYF

clone_size: NA
v_call: TRBV6-6
d_call: NA
j_call: TRBJ2-1
cdr3_nt: TGTGCCAGCACCGACCCGTCGCACAATGAGCAGTTCTTC
cdr3_aa: CASTDPSHNEQFF

clone_size: NA
v_call: TRBV3-1
d_call: NA
j_call: TRBJ2-1
cdr3_nt: TGTGCCAGCAGCCAGAGTGGGGGCCTCAATGAGCAGTTCTTC
cdr3_aa: CASSQSGGLNEQFF